Below are 14 T cell receptor beta chains sequenced from a single sample in a study of T cell responses to AZD1222 COVID-19 vaccine. Assay used: immunoSEQ multiplex PCR; TCRdb lists only in-frame clones, some missing. The sample contains 90,000 to 150,000 clones, 87% of which appear only once. Sequences were derived from peripheral blood, sampled on day 0 of AZD1222 vaccination. These TCRs come from an adult in good health.

This clone was found a few times. The rearrangement joins TRBV11-2 to TRBJ1-3; D unresolved. This CDR3 has 13 residues. The germline gives CDR1 SGHAT, CDR2 FQNNGV. The V gene lost 1 base and the J gene lost 4 bases, with 5 bases spanning the gap. The CDR3 DNA follows: TGTGCCAGCAGCTTAGGGCTGGGAAACACCATATATTTT. Protein: CASSLGLGNTIYF.

This clone was seen only once. The V gene is TRBV4-1, the J gene TRBJ1-6; 9 positions agree with TRBD1. The CDR3 spans 16 residues. In germline, CDR1 is MGHRA, CDR2 YSYEKL. V gave up 4 bases and J gave up 8 bases; unmatched junction bases: 9. CDR3 amino acids: CASSRTGQGEDSPLHF. The CDR3 DNA reads as TGCGCCAGCAGCCGGACGGGACAGGGTGAGGATTCACCCCTCCACTTT.

The rearrangement links TRBV7-8 to TRBJ2-7; TRBD2 matches 11 bases. Unmatched junction bases numbered 6, after V lost 5 bases and J lost 6 bases. Germline CDR1 and CDR2: SGHVS and FQNEAQ. The CDR3 spans 14 residues. The CDR3 loop reads CASSILAGVIEQYF. CDR3 DNA sequence: TGTGCCAGCAGCATACTAGCGGGGGTGATCGAGCAGTACTTC.

The chain combines TRBV7-8 with TRBJ1-2; no definite D call. The germline CDR1 and CDR2 sequences are SGHVS and FQNEAQ. This CDR3 is 17 amino acids long. The V gene lost 6 bases and the J gene lost 5 bases, with 25 bases spanning the gap. The CDR3 is CASSYLEVVQPRYGYTF. The CDR3, as DNA: TGTGCCAGCAGTTACTTAGAGGTTGTACAGCCGAGGTATGGCTACACCTTC.

This chain joins TRBV7-2 and TRBJ1-3; TRBD1 matches 9 bases. Germline V lookup: CDR1 SGHTA, CDR2 FQGNSA. The CDR3 has 15 residues. The ends lost 10 bases at V and 3 bases at J; junction bases unmatched: 10. In DNA form, the CDR3 reads TGTGCCAAGGAGGGGGACAGGGTTCATGGAAACACCATATATTTT. Translation: CAKEGDRVHGNTIYF.

The V and J genes are TRBV10-3 and TRBJ2-7; TRBD2 might be the D (6 bases). The CDR3 runs to 13 residues. The germline V and J ends were trimmed by 9 bases and 3 bases, with 15 bases remaining between them. Germline V gives CDR1 ENHRY, CDR2 SYGVKD. The CDR3 spells CAIGREAGYEQYF. CDR3 DNA sequence: TGTGCCATTGGCAGGGAGGCTGGCTACGAGCAGTACTTC.

The V gene is TRBV5-6, the J gene TRBJ1-1; D is unresolved. Trimming pared 2 bases from V and 5 bases from J, leaving 16 bases between. Germline CDR1 reads SGHDT; CDR2 reads YYEEEE. This CDR3 spans 15 amino acids. CDR3 amino acids: CASSFWARPNTEAFF. Written as DNA, the CDR3 is TGTGCCAGCAGCTTCTGGGCCAGGCCCAATACTGAAGCTTTCTTT.

The gene calls are TRBV30 and TRBJ1-1, with TRBD1 matching over 7 bases. Germline V gene lookup returns CDR1 GTSNPN and CDR2 SVGIG (reference sequence). V trimming: 3 bases; J trimming: 4 bases; junction bases outside the gene matches: 8. The CDR3 is 14 amino acids. Here the CDR3 reads CAWSGGGEGTEAFF. The CDR3 coding sequence is TGTGCCTGGAGCGGAGGGGGCGAAGGCACTGAAGCTTTCTTT. Supplemented by reference TRBV30 and TRBJ1-1, the full variable domain reads SQTIHQWPATLVQPVGSPLSLECTVEGTSNPNLYWYRQAAGRGLQLLFYSVGIGQISSEVPQNLSASRPQDRQFILSSKKLLLSDSGFYLCAWSGGGEGTEAFFGQGTRLTVV.

There are a few counts of this clone. This sequence joins TRBV7-9 and TRBJ1-1; the match to TRBD1 covers 7 bases. This CDR3 is built from 13 residues. Germline V gene data show CDR1 as SEHNR and CDR2 as FQNEAQ (reference sequence). Trimming at V came to 5 bases and at J to 5 bases, leaving 5 bases not matched to a gene. CDR3: CASSPTGETEAFF. The DNA of the CDR3 is TGTGCCAGCAGCCCCACAGGGGAGACTGAAGCTTTCTTT.

There are a few counts of this clone. The chain links TRBV5-1 to TRBJ1-2, with 7 bases that match TRBD1. This CDR3 is built from 17 residues. Trimming cost V 3 bases and J 2 bases; bases outside gene matches: 13. Germline assignment: CDR1 SGHRS and CDR2 YFSETQ. The chain's CDR3 is CASSSPGTVRANYGYTF. CDR3 bases: TGCGCCAGCAGCTCTCCCGGGACAGTACGGGCGAACTATGGCTACACCTTC.

This chain links TRBV6-5 with TRBJ2-7; D tentatively reads TRBD1 or TRBD2 (6 bases each). Germline CDR1 reads MNHEY; CDR2 reads SVGAGI. The CDR3 extends over 15 amino acids. The germline V and J ends were trimmed by 3 bases and 4 bases, with 16 bases remaining between them. As DNA, the CDR3 is TGTGCCAGCAGTTATTACGCGGGACACCAGTACGAGCAGTACTTC. Amino acid sequence: CASSYYAGHQYEQYF.

The V gene is TRBV19, the J gene TRBJ1-5; no definite D call. The germline CDR1 and CDR2 sequences are LNHDA and SQIVND (reference sequence). The CDR3 covers 14 residues. V was trimmed by 7 bases and J by 6 bases, leaving 16 bases between them. CDR3 residues: CASMPVSRGQPQHF. The CDR3 region has the DNA TGTGCCAGTATGCCGGTCAGCCGGGGTCAGCCCCAGCATTTT.

This chain joins TRBV19 and TRBJ2-1; TRBD1 matches 7 bases. Germline V gene lookup returns CDR1 LNHDA and CDR2 SQIVND (reference sequence). The J segment lost 3 bases and the V segment lost 0 bases, leaving 11 bases of the junction unmatched. This CDR3 has 18 amino acids. CDR3 sequence reads: CASSIDQNWDRLYNEQFF. CDR3 sequence (DNA): TGTGCCAGTAGTATAGATCAAAACTGGGACAGACTCTACAATGAGCAGTTCTTC.

A note on this clone: The sample contains more than one DNA sequence encoding this CDR3. This CDR3 is CASSRGGQETQYF. CDR3 in DNA: TGTGCCAGCAGCCGGGGAGGTCAAGAGACCCAGTACTTC. The chain carries TRBV7-2 and TRBJ2-5; D possibly corresponds to TRBD2 (6 bases). The CDR3 sequence is 13 residues long. V shed 5 bases and J shed 2 bases, with 9 bases lying between them. Germline V CDR1 and CDR2: SGHTA, FQGNSA.